The 16 T cell receptor beta chains reported below all come from one sample, sequenced in a study of blood T cell repertoires in COVID-19. Libraries were prepared by immunoSEQ multiplex PCR; TCRdb keeps only in-frame clonotypes and omits some of them. This table holds roughly 250,000 clones, roughly 90% found once. Sequencing was performed on peripheral blood. The receptors shown here come from a woman aged 40 to 50 who had recovered from COVID-19.

V usage is TRBV27 and J usage is TRBJ2-3, with 10 bases identical to TRBD2. Per the germline V gene, CDR1 is MNHEY and CDR2 is SMNVEV (reference sequence). The CDR3 loop spans 15 amino acids. V shed 6 bases, J shed 6 bases, and the junction held 9 bases outside the gene matches. CDR3 region: CASSRAGGPRDTQYF. The CDR3 bases are TGTGCCAGCAGCCGAGCGGGGGGGCCTAGGGATACGCAGTATTTT.

The chain combines TRBV6-6 with TRBJ2-3, with D possibly TRBD2 on 6 matching bases. Germline loops: CDR1 MNHNY, CDR2 SVGAGI (reference sequence). Trimming took off 0 bases at V and 4 bases at J, with 11 bases between the two ends. The CDR3 runs 15 residues. CDR3 protein: CASSYSTGVADTQYF. CDR3 bases: TGTGCCAGCAGTTACTCGACGGGAGTAGCAGATACGCAGTATTTT.

CDR3 DNA sequence: TGTGCCAGTAGTATAGGGCCAGGGAACTATGGCTACACCTTC. This translates into CASSIGPGNYGYTF. V and J are TRBV19 and TRBJ1-2, with D perhaps TRBD1 (5 bases). The CDR3 contains 14 residues. Trimming removed 1 base at V and 2 bases at J, with 8 bases between. The V gene's germline CDR1 is LNHDA and CDR2 SQIVND (reference sequence).

The V and J genes are TRBV15 and TRBJ2-3; tentatively, D is TRBD2 (6 bases). V shed 5 bases and J shed 0 bases, with 15 bases lying between them. CDR1 and CDR2 from the germline V gene are LNHNV and YYDKDF (reference sequence). CDR3 size: 16 residues. In DNA, the CDR3 is TGTGCCACCAGCCCCGGAGGGCTCCCAAGCACAGATACGCAGTATTTT. Its protein product is CATSPGGLPSTDTQYF.

V and J are TRBV24-1 and TRBJ2-7, with D possibly matching TRBD1 (6 bases). This CDR3 region has 14 residues. Germline CDR1 reads KGHDR; CDR2 reads SFDVKD. Trimming left V 0 bases short and J 6 bases short, with 11 bases between. CDR3 in DNA: TGTGCCACCAGTGATTTGCGGTCAGGGGCCGAGCAGTACTTC. Protein sequence: CATSDLRSGAEQYF.

Of note for this clone: Other DNA sequences within the sample encode an identical CDR3. The chain has TRBV6-2 or TRBV6-3 and TRBJ2-4, with a weak D call TRBD1 (6 bases). CDR3 length: 15 residues. V dropped 4 bases and J dropped 0 bases, with 10 bases sitting between them. The germline CDR1 and CDR2 sequences are MNHEY and SVGEGT. CDR3 in amino acids: CASSFRGLAKNIQYF. The CDR3 DNA reads as TGTGCCAGCAGTTTCAGGGGATTAGCCAAAAACATTCAGTACTTC.

The chain recombines TRBV5-5 with TRBJ2-7; weak D call: TRBD2 (5 bases). The V and J ends lost 4 bases and 2 bases respectively, with 10 bases between them. CDR1 SGHKS and CDR2 YYEKEE come from the germline V gene (reference sequence). The CDR3 contains 13 residues. CDR3 coding DNA: TGTGCCAGCAGCCCACAGACTACCTACGAGCAGTACTTC. Its protein product is CASSPQTTYEQYF.

The chain joins TRBV7-2 to TRBJ2-5; D remains ambiguous. This CDR3 is 14 amino acids long. Trimming left V 4 bases short and J 5 bases short, with 14 bases between. The germline gives CDR1 SGHTA, CDR2 FQGNSA. The CDR3 nucleotides read TGTGCCAGCAGCTCCGACTCCGGGTCGGAGACCCAGTACTTC. The encoded protein is CASSSDSGSETQYF.

The V call is TRBV19, the J call TRBJ2-4; TRBD2 matches 9 bases. This CDR3 contains 16 residues. Losses at the gene ends were 7 bases for V and 5 bases for J; bases not matched to a gene: 12. The germline gives CDR1 LNHDA, CDR2 SQIVND (reference sequence). CDR3 nucleotide sequence: TGTGCCAGTAAAATAGGGGGTAGCGGGGGTCAAAACATTCAGTACTTC. It codes for CASKIGGSGGQNIQYF.

The chain is built from TRBV28 and TRBJ2-5, with 9 bases fitting TRBD2. With 7 bases clipped from V and 5 bases from J, the junction kept 11 bases outside the gene matches. This CDR3 has 15 residues. Germline loops: CDR1 MDHEN, CDR2 SYDVKM. DNA of the CDR3: TGTGCCAGCAATACTCCGGGCGGGGGGGCGGAGACCCAGTACTTC. Its translation is CASNTPGGGAETQYF.

The chain joins TRBV5-1 to TRBJ2-7; maybe TRBD2 (5 bases). Trimming shortened V by 1 base and J by 0 bases, and 11 bases separated the two germline ends. Germline loops: CDR1 SGHRS, CDR2 YFSETQ. This CDR3 has 15 amino acids. The CDR3 sequence is CASSLPGVSSYEQYF. CDR3 nucleotides: TGCGCCAGCAGCTTGCCCGGGGTCAGCTCCTACGAGCAGTACTTC.

The rearrangement uses TRBV5-1 and TRBJ1-6, with a tentative D call TRBD1 (6 bases). Germline CDR1 SGHRS, CDR2 YFSETQ. The CDR3 length is 16 residues. Between the trimmed V and J ends, which lost 3 bases and 6 bases, there was a span of 16 bases. Here the CDR3 reads CASSSRNGQINSPLHF. The CDR3 DNA sequence: TGCGCCAGCAGCTCCCGTAATGGACAGATTAATTCACCCCTCCACTTT. The full variable domain, rest sourced from reference TRBV5-1 and TRBJ1-6, is KAGVTQTPRYLIKTRGQQVTLSCSPISGHRSVSWYQQTPGQGLQFLFEYFSETQRNKGNFPGRFSGRQFSNSRSEMNVSTLELGDSALYLCASSSRNGQINSPLHFGNGTRLTVT.

The rearrangement links TRBV5-8 to TRBJ2-7, with D tentatively TRBD2 (6 bases). From germline, CDR1 is SGHTS and CDR2 YDEGEE. The CDR3 runs to 15 residues. Trimming left V 0 bases short and J 0 bases short, with 10 bases between. The CDR3 sequence: CASSLARGGSYEQYF. CDR3 in DNA: TGTGCCAGCAGCTTGGCTAGGGGAGGCTCCTACGAGCAGTACTTC. Full variable domain (rest looked up from reference TRBV5-8 and TRBJ2-7): EAGVTQSPTHLIKTRGQQATLRCSPISGHTSVYWYQQALGLGLQFLLWYDEGEERNRGNFPPRFSGRQFPNYSSELNVNALELEDSALYLCASSLARGGSYEQYFGPGTRLTVT.

The table lists this clone with a count of one. CDR3 amino acids: CASSTTGVDANYGYTF. CDR3 nucleotides: TGTGCCAGCAGCACAACAGGGGTCGATGCTAACTATGGCTACACCTTC. The chain recombines TRBV21-1 with TRBJ1-2; the table calls TRBD1, which could not be checked here. TRBV21-1 is classified as a pseudogene. CDR3 size: 16 residues.

The chain uses TRBV24-1 and TRBJ2-2, with a tentative D call TRBD1 (6 bases). Deletions cut 3 bases from V and 0 bases from J, with 16 bases between. Germline values: CDR1 KGHDR, CDR2 SFDVKD. The CDR3 is made up of 18 amino acids. This CDR3 is CATSDPTGAGANTGELFF. The CDR3 nucleotides are TGTGCCACCAGTGATCCCACCGGGGCAGGGGCGAACACCGGGGAGCTGTTTTTT.

V and J are TRBV3-1 (or the pseudogene TRBV3-2) and TRBJ2-3, with 7 bases matching TRBD2. Per germline, CDR1 LGHDT and CDR2 YNNKEL (reference sequence). Trimming cost V 3 bases and J 2 bases; bases outside gene matches: 5. The CDR3 length is 15 residues. CDR3 sequence (DNA): TGTGCCAGCAGCCATTGGGGGGGAACCACAGATACGCAGTATTTT. It codes for CASSHWGGTTDTQYF.